This TCR beta chain was captured in a study of shared clonotypes between healthy human individuals. Turning to the study itself: Per donor, three plates held CD4 naive cells, three held CD4 memory, two held CD8 naive and one held CD8 memory. Broader study findings: Sequencing of the sorted subsets was shown by rarefaction to be incomplete despite large depth. Of the naive CD4 clonotypes, about 5% were shared across several donors.

CD8 cells classed as naive were CD45RO-negative and positively selected for CCR7, excluding terminally differentiated effector memory CD45RA+ cells. This clone has just a few counts. Its antigen is not known. Profiled with immunoSEQ multiplex PCR; TCRdb holds only in-frame clones, not every one. This sample has some 740,000 clones, with almost 95% found just once. The CDR3 runs to 18 residues. The germline CDR1 and CDR2 sequences are SGHDN and FVKESK. Deletions cut 0 bases from V and 0 bases from J, with 15 bases between. J is TRBJ2-1 and V is TRBV14, with D possibly TRBD2 on 5 matching bases. The TCR was taken from a man aged 25-45 years in good health. Sequenced sample: naive CD8+ T cells sorted from blood. The DNA of the CDR3 is TGTGCCAGCAGCCAAGATTGGGCTAGCCACAGCTCCTACAATGAGCAGTTCTTC. This codes for CASSQDWASHSSYNEQFF.